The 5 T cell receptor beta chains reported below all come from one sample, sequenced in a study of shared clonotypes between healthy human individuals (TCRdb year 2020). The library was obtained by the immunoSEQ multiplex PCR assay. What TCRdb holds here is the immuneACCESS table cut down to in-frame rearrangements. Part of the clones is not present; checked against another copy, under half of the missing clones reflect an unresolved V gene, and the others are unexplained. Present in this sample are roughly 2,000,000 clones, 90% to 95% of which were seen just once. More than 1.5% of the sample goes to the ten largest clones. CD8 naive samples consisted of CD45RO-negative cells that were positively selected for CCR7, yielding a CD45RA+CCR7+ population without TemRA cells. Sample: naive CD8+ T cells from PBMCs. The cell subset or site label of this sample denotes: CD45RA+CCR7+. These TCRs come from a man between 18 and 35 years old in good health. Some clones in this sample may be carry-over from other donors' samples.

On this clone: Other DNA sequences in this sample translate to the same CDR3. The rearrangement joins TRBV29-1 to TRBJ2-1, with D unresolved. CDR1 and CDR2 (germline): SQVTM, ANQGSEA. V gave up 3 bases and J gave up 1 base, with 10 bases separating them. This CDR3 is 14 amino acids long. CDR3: CSVDRGNSYNEQFF. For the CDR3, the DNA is TGCAGCGTTGATCGCGGAAATTCCTACAATGAGCAGTTCTTC.

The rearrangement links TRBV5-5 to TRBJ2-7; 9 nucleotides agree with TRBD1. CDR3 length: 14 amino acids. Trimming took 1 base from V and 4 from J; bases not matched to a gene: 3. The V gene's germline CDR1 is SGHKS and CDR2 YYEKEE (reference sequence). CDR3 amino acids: CASSLFGQGYEQYF. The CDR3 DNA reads TGTGCCAGCAGCTTGTTTGGACAGGGGTACGAGCAGTACTTC.

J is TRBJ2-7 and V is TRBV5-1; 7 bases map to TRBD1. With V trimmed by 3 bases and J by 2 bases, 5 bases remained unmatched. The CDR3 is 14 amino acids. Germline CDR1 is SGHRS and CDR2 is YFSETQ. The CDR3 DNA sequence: TGCGCCAGCAGCTATGGACAGGAAACCTACGAGCAGTACTTC. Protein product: CASSYGQETYEQYF. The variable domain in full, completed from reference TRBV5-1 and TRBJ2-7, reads KAGVTQTPRYLIKTRGQQVTLSCSPISGHRSVSWYQQTPGQGLQFLFEYFSETQRNKGNFPGRFSGRQFSNSRSEMNVSTLELGDSALYLCASSYGQETYEQYFGPGTRLTVT.

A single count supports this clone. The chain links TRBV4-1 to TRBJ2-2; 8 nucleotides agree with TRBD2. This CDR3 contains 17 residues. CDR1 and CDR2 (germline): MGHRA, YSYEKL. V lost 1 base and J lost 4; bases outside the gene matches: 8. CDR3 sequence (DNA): TGCGCCAGCAGCCAAGTGGATCGGGAGGGACCCACCGGGGAGCTGTTTTTT. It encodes CASSQVDREGPTGELFF.

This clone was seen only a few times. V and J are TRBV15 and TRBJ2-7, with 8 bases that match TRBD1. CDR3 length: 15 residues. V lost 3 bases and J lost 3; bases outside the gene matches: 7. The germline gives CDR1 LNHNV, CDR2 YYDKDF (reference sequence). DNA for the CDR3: TGTGCCACCAGCAGCGGGGGACAGGCCGACTACGAGCAGTACTTC. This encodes CATSSGGQADYEQYF. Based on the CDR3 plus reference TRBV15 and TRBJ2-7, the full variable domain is DAMVIQNPRYQVTQFGKPVTLSCSQTLNHNVMYWYQQKSSQAPKLLFHYYDKDFNNEADTPDNFQSRRPNTSFCFLDIRSPGLGDTAMYLCATSSGGQADYEQYFGPGTRLTVT.